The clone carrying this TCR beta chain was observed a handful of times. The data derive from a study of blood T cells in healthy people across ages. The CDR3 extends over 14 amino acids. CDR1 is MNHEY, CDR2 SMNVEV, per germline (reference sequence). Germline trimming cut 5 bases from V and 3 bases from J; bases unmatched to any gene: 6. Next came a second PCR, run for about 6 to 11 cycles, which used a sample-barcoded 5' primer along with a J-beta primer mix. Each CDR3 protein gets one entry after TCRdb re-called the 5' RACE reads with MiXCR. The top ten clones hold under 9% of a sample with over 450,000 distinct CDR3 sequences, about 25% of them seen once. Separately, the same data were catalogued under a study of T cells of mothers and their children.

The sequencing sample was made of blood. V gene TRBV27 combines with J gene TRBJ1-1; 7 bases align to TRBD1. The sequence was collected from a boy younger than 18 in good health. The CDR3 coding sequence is TGTGCCAGCAGTCACAGGGGATGGGACACTGAAGCTTTCTTT. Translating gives CASSHRGWDTEAFF.